This T cell receptor beta chain was identified in a study of PD-1 blockade in classical Hodgkin lymphoma. General study findings and limits: For complete responders, baseline diversity was comparable to that of newly diagnosed patients.

The CDR3 consists of 14 residues. The V gene lost 6 bases and the J gene lost 0 bases, with 11 bases spanning the gap. The germline V gene has CDR1 MNHEY and CDR2 SMNVEV (reference sequence). A note on this clone: Its matching antigen is unknown.

All the patients suffered relapse after autologous stem cell transplantation, and brentuximab vedotin exposure differed. Sequencing was performed with immunoSEQ multiplex PCR; in TCRdb, only in-frame clones are kept and a portion is missing. The sample has about 43,000 clones; about three quarters are singletons. This chain links TRBV27 with TRBJ1-1; D not resolved. The sample in question was peripheral blood mononuclear cells (PBMCs), obtained at baseline. The receptor was isolated from a human donor with classical Hodgkin lymphoma. Here the CDR3 reads CASSSAFMNTEAFF. CDR3 sequence (DNA): TGTGCCAGCAGCAGCGCATTTATGAACACTGAAGCTTTCTTT.